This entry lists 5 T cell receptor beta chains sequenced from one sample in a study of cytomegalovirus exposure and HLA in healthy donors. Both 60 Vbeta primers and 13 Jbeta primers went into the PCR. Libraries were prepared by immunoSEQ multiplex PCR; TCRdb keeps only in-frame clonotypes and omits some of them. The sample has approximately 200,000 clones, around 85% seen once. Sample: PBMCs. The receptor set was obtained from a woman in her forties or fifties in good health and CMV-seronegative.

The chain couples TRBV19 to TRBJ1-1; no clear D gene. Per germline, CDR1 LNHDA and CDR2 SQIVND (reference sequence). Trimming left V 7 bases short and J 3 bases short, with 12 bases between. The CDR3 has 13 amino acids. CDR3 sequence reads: CASTSLGYTEAFF. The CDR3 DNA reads TGTGCCAGTACCTCTCTCGGGTACACTGAAGCTTTCTTT.

The CDR3 loop is CATSSGRLSKNIQYF. The CDR3 region has the DNA TGTGCCACCAGCTCAGGCCGCCTTTCCAAAAACATTCAGTACTTC. The gene calls are TRBV15 and TRBJ2-4; D ambiguous. Trimming removed 5 bases at V and 2 bases at J, with 13 bases between. The CDR3 is made up of 15 amino acids. Germline-derived CDR1 and CDR2 are LNHNV and YYDKDF (reference sequence).

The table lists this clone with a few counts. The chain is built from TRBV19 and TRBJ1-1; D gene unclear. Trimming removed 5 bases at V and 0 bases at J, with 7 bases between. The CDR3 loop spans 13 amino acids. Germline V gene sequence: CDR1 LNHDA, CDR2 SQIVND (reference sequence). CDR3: CASSSYMNTEAFF. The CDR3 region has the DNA TGTGCCAGTAGTTCTTATATGAACACTGAAGCTTTCTTT.

The CDR3 is CASSVRSWAGGGNTEAFF. CDR3 sequence (DNA): TGTGCCAGCAGCGTCCGTTCATGGGCAGGAGGCGGCAACACTGAAGCTTTCTTT. The V call is TRBV9, the J call TRBJ1-1; D is unresolved. The CDR3 loop spans 18 amino acids. CDR1 is SGDLS and CDR2 is YYNGEE in the germline V gene. Between the trimmed V and J ends, which lost 2 bases and 2 bases, there was a span of 22 bases.

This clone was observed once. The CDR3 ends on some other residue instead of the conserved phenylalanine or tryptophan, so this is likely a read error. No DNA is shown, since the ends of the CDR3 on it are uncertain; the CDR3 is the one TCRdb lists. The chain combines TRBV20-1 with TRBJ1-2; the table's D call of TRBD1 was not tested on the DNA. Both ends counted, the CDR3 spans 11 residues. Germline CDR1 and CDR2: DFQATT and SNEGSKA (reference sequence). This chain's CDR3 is CSAFLTGYSDL.